This TCR beta chain was identified during a study of T-cell memory formation after mild COVID-19. Overall study: Clusters were largely donor specific. Notes on the study in general: SARS-CoV-2 specificity was not confirmed for second-wave clones peaking on day 37. Some clones that responded were present in memory (sampled pre-infection), which suggests cross-reactive memory joined.

To note about this clonotype: Its matching antigen is unknown.

Sample barcodes and UMIs were carried by the TCR alpha and TCR beta cDNA libraries that 5'RACE generated with constant-segment primers. TCRdb passed the 5' RACE reads through MiXCR, listing each CDR3 protein once. The sample has roughly 110,000 distinct CDR3 sequences; 22% are singletons. Trimming took 5 bases from V and 4 from J; bases not matched to a gene: 6. The CDR3 has 15 residues. Germline CDR1 reads MDHEN; CDR2 reads SYDVKM. The gene calls are TRBV28 and TRBJ2-3; the match to TRBD2 covers 10 bases. What was sequenced was PBMCs or a T cell subset sorted from them (not recorded which). This TCR derives from a young man who had mild COVID-19 (a few samples of this study predate the infection). Cell type and time point are not known. CDR3 coding DNA: TGTGCCAGCAGTGATGGTAGCGGGGGGCCAGATACGCAGTATTTT. It codes for CASSDGSGGPDTQYF. Based on the CDR3 plus reference TRBV28 and TRBJ2-3, the full variable domain is DVKVTQSSRYLVKRTGEKVFLECVQDMDHENMFWYRQDPGLGLRLIYFSYDVKMKEKGDIPEGYSVSREKKERFSLILESASTNQTSMYLCASSDGSGGPDTQYFGPGTRLTVL.